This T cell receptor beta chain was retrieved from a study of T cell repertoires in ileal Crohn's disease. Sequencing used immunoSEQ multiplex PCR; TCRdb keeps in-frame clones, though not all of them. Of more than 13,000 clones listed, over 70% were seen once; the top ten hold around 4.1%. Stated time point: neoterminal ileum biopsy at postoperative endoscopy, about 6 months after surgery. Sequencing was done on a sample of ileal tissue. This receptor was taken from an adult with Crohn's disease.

The CDR3 DNA follows: TGTGCCAGCAGTTTAAGGTACCCGACCGGGGAGCTGTTTTTT. Translation: CASSLRYPTGELFF. The chain employs TRBV28 and TRBJ2-2; D is unclear. The V gene lost 2 bases and the J gene lost 5 bases, with 9 bases spanning the gap. The CDR3 has 14 amino acids. Germline CDR1 and CDR2: MDHEN and SYDVKM.